Following are 17 T cell receptor beta chains from one sample sequenced in a study of Tregs in tolerant kidney transplant recipients. Repertoires were generated with immunoSEQ multiplex PCR, while TCRdb's copy carries only in-frame clones and drops some. This sample contains about 48,000 clones. The sample in question was CD4+ T cells from blood, obtained before the transplant. These receptor sequences come from a human donor who received a combined kidney and bone marrow transplant.

A note on this clone: The CDR3 end lies 3 residues beyond the end of the read and is filled in from the germline J gene. This chain uses TRBV10-1 with TRBJ2-3; TRBD1 is a possible D gene (6 bases). The CDR3 loop spans 13 amino acids. CDR1 and CDR2 (germline): WNHNN, SYGVQD (reference sequence). Trimming removed 5 bases at V and 2 bases at J, with 8 bases between. The sequenced CDR3 bases are TGCGCCAGCAGTAGGACAGACACAGATACG. Its protein is CASSRTDTDT. The whole CDR3 sequence reads CASSRTDTDTQYF.

CDR3 DNA (partial): TGTGCCAGCACCGTGACAGGGGTTGGAGAGACC. Translation gives CASTVTGVGET. The complete CDR3 sequence is CASTVTGVGETQYF. This rearrangement joins TRBV5-4 to TRBJ2-5; 8 nucleotides agree with TRBD1. The CDR3 end falls 3 residues outside the read, so it is completed with the germline J gene. The CDR3 has 14 amino acids. In germline, CDR1 is SGHNT, CDR2 YYREEE (reference sequence). J was trimmed by 4 bases and V by 6 bases; bases with no gene match: 8.

On this clone: Sequencing ends 3 residues short of the CDR3 end; the germline J gene provides the rest. The chain carries TRBV11-2 and TRBJ2-1; D is unclear. There are 12 residues in the CDR3. V gave up 5 bases and J gave up 5 bases, with 7 bases separating them. Germline-derived CDR1 and CDR2 are SGHAT and FQNNGV. The CDR3 bases that were read are TGTGCCAGCAGCCAAGTAGACAATGAG. This codes for CASSQVDNE. The CDR3, in full, reads CASSQVDNEQFF.

Details on this clone: The read falls 3 residues short of the CDR3 end, and the missing part is taken from the germline J gene. This chain links TRBV7-9 with TRBJ2-2; D remains unclear. V was clipped by 6 bases and J by 2 bases, with 7 bases between them. Germline CDR1 and CDR2: SEHNR and FQNEAQ (reference sequence). This CDR3 is built from 13 residues. CDR3 residues: CASSFLNTGELFF. The DNA read from the CDR3 is TGTGCCAGCAGTTTTTTAAACACCGGGGAG.

Comment on this clone: The read finishes 3 residues shy of the CDR3 end, and the germline J gene is used to complete it. The chain combines TRBV11-1 with TRBJ1-2; D gene ambiguous. Germline lookup yields CDR1 SGHAT and CDR2 FQDESV (reference sequence). This CDR3 comprises 13 residues. The V end lost 1 base, the J end lost 5 bases, and 8 bases lay between the germline ends. The DNA read from the CDR3 is TGTGCCAGCAGCTTAGACGACGGGTATGGC. Its protein is CASSLDDGYG. The complete CDR3 reads CASSLDDGYGYTF. Combining the CDR3 with reference TRBV11-1 and TRBJ1-2 gives the whole variable domain EAEVAQSPRYKITEKSQAVAFWCDPISGHATLYWYRQILGQGPELLVQFQDESVVDDSQLPKDRFSAERLKGVDSTLKIQPAELGDSAMYLCASSLDDGYGYTFGSGTRLTVV.

Concerning this clone: Its ends do not fully match the called genes, so a read error is possible. The read ends 3 residues before the CDR3 terminus; that terminus is restored from the germline J gene. V and J are TRBV7-9 and TRBJ1-1, with a possible D match to TRBD1 (5 bases). Germline V CDR1 and CDR2: SEHNR, FQNEAQ (reference sequence). The CDR3 is made up of 15 amino acids. The CDR3 loop is CASSLAQGGDTEAFF. The sequenced CDR3 bases are TGTGCCAGCAGCCTAGCCCAGGGCGGGGACACTGAA.

About this clone itself: The DNA ends 3 residues before the CDR3 does, and the rest of the CDR3 is filled in from the germline J gene. The J gene is TRBJ2-7, the V gene TRBV18; possibly TRBD2 for D (6 bases). The germline gives CDR1 KGHSH, CDR2 LQKENI. CDR3 length: 19 residues. Trimming cost V 0 bases and J 2 bases, with 23 bases left between them. Incomplete CDR3 DNA: TGTGCCAGCTCACCACCGCCTGCTTGGGTAGGGACTGACCCCTACGAG. Its translation: CASSPPPAWVGTDPYE. The full CDR3 protein reads CASSPPPAWVGTDPYEQYF. Filled out from reference TRBV18 and TRBJ2-7, the complete variable domain reads NAGVMQNPRHLVRRRGQEARLRCSPMKGHSHVYWYRQLPEEGLKFMVYLQKENIIDESGMPKERFSAEFPKEGPSILRIQQVVRGDSAAYFCASSPPPAWVGTDPYEQYFGPGTRLTVT.

The CDR3 is CASSVRYYGYTF. Partial CDR3 DNA: TGTGCCAGCAGTGTGAGGTACTATGGC. This chain connects TRBV2 to TRBJ1-2, with D unresolved. The read falls 3 residues short of the CDR3 end, and the missing part is taken from the germline J gene. The CDR3 has 12 amino acids. The germline V gene has CDR1 SNHLY and CDR2 FYNNEI. The V end was cut by 4 bases, the J end by 3 bases, with 6 bases between.

On this clone itself: The CDR3 end is not reached by the read, which stops 3 residues before it; the germline J gene fills it in. V is TRBV10-3 and J is TRBJ2-3; 8 bases align to TRBD2. V was clipped by 10 bases and J by 4 bases; unmatched bases: 4. From germline, CDR1 is ENHRY and CDR2 SYGVKD. The length of the CDR3 is 12 residues. The sequenced part of the CDR3 DNA is TGTGCCACCGGGACTAGTTCAGATACG. Translating gives CATGTSSDT. The complete CDR3 protein is CATGTSSDTQYF.

Concerning this clone: Read data end 3 residues before the CDR3 end; the end is taken from the germline J gene. The rearrangement uses TRBV7-9 and TRBJ2-5; 8 bases line up with TRBD1. The junction had 7 bases not matched to a gene; V was cut back by 2 bases and J by 5 bases. The V gene's germline CDR1 is SEHNR and CDR2 FQNEAQ (reference sequence). The CDR3 extends over 15 amino acids. This CDR3 is CASSLMTGAGETQYF. CDR3 bases read: TGTGCCAGCAGCTTAATGACAGGGGCAGGTGAGACC.

Concerning this clone: The CDR3 goes on 3 residues after the read ends, and that part is filled in from the germline J gene. V usage is TRBV30 and J usage is TRBJ2-1, with 9 bases aligning to TRBD2. Germline-derived CDR1 and CDR2 are GTSNPN and SVGIG (reference sequence). V gave up 3 bases and J gave up 9 bases; unmatched junction bases: 3. The CDR3 covers 12 residues. Here the CDR3 reads CAWSLTSGEQFF. Partial CDR3 DNA: TGTGCCTGGAGCCTGACTAGCGGTGAG.

In terms of frequency, this clone is medium-sized (0.01 to 0.1%). The read terminates 3 residues before the CDR3 end, so the remaining end is supplied by the germline J gene. This chain links TRBV6-1 with TRBJ2-7, with D possibly TRBD2 on 6 matching bases. V was pared by 3 bases and J by 3 bases, with 12 bases between. Germline loops: CDR1 MNHNS, CDR2 SASEGT. This CDR3 region has 14 residues. CDR3 loop: CASSEPQGGYEQYF. CDR3 DNA, as far as it was read: TGTGCCAGCAGTGAGCCGCAGGGAGGCTACGAG.

Worth noting for this clone: Read data end 3 residues before the CDR3 end; the end is taken from the germline J gene. The chain combines TRBV2 with TRBJ2-7; weak D call: TRBD1 (5 bases). Trimming removed 6 bases from V and 4 bases from J, with 10 bases in between. Germline CDR1 and CDR2: SNHLY and FYNNEI. CDR3 size: 12 residues. The CDR3 loop is CASRGDSYEQYF. CDR3 bases read: TGTGCCAGCAGAGGGGATAGTTACGAG.

Comment on this clone: The read ends 3 residues early relative to the CDR3; the germline J gene fills the gap. This chain uses TRBV18 with TRBJ1-2, with 7 bases lining up with TRBD1. Germline CDR1 KGHSH, CDR2 LQKENI. Trimming at V came to 5 bases and at J to 4 bases, leaving 7 bases not matched to a gene. The CDR3 has 14 residues. The CDR3 region is CASSETGQIYGYTF. CDR3 DNA, as far as it was read: TGTGCCAGCTCAGAGACGGGACAGATCTATGGC.

Comment on this clone: The read stops 3 residues short of the end of the CDR3; the missing end is completed from the germline J gene. The chain carries TRBV20-1 and TRBJ2-7; 10 bases are a match to TRBD2. Germline V gene data show CDR1 as DFQATT and CDR2 as SNEGSKA (reference sequence). J gave up 3 bases and V 5 bases, and 4 bases lay outside the gene matches. The CDR3 runs 13 residues. The sequenced CDR3 bases are TGCAGTGCTCTAGCGGGAGAAGTCTACGAG. It translates to CSALAGEVYE. The complete CDR3 protein is CSALAGEVYEQYF.

Turning to this clone: The read ends 3 residues before the CDR3 terminus; that terminus is restored from the germline J gene. The chain uses TRBV7-2 and TRBJ2-7, with D unclear. The CDR3 is 14 residues long. Trimming left V 1 base short and J 2 bases short, with 9 bases between. Germline loops: CDR1 SGHTA, CDR2 FQGNSA. CDR3 in amino acids: CASSLGYGPYEQYF. Incomplete CDR3 DNA: TGTGCCAGCAGCTTAGGCTACGGTCCCTACGAG. Looking up the rest from reference TRBV7-2 and TRBJ2-7 gives the full variable domain: GAGVSQSPSNKVTEKGKDVELRCDPISGHTALYWYRQSLGQGLEFLIYFQGNSAPDKSGLPSDRFSAERTGGSVSTLTIQRTQQEDSAVYLCASSLGYGPYEQYFGPGTRLTVT.

On this clone itself: Read data end 3 residues before the CDR3 end; the end is taken from the germline J gene. This chain uses TRBV30 with TRBJ1-3; no clear D. In germline, CDR1 is GTSNPN, CDR2 SVGIG (reference sequence). Trimming left V 3 bases short and J 1 base short, with 4 bases between. The CDR3 runs 12 residues. CDR3 bases read: TGTGCCTGGAGAGGGTCTGGAAACACC. Encoded protein: CAWRGSGNT. The full CDR3 protein is CAWRGSGNTIYF.